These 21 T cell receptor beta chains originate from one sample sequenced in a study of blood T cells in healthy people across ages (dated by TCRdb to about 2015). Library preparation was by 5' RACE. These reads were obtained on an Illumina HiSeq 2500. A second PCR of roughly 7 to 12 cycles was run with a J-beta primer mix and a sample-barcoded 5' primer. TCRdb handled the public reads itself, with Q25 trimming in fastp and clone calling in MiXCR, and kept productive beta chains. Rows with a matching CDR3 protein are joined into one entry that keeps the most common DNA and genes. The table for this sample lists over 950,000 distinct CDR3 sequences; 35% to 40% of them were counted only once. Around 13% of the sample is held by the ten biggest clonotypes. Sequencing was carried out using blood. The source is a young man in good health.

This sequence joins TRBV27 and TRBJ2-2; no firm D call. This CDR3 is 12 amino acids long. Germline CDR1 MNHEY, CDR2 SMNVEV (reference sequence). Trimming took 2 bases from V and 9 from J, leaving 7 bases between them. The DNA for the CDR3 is TGTGCCAGCAGTTTAAGTAGCCGGGAGCTGTTTTTT. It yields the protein CASSLSSRELFF.

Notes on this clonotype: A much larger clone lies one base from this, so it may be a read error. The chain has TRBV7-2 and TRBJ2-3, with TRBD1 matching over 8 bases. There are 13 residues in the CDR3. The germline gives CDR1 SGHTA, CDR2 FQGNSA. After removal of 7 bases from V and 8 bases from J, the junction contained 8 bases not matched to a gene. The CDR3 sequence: CASTWTGMPTQYF. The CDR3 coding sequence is TGTGCCAGCACCTGGACAGGGATGCCTACGCAGTATTTT.

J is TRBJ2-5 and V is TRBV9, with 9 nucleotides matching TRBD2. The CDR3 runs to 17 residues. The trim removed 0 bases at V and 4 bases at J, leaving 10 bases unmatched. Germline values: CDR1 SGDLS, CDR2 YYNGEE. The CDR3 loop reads CASSVGASGDPRETQYF. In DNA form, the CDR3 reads TGTGCCAGCAGCGTAGGGGCTAGCGGGGACCCTCGAGAGACCCAGTACTTC.

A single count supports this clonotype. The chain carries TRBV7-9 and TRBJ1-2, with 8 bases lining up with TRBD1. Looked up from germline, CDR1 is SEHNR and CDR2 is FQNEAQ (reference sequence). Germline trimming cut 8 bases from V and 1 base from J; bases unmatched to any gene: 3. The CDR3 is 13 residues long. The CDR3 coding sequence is TGTGCCAGCGTGACAGGGGTTAACTATGGCTACACCTTC. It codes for CASVTGVNYGYTF.

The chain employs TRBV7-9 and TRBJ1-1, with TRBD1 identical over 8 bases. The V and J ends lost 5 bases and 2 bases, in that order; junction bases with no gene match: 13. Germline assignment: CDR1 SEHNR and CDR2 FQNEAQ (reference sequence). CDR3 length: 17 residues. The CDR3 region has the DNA TGTGCCAGCAGCGCTACAGACAGGGGAGGATATAACACTGAAGCTTTCTTT. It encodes CASSATDRGGYNTEAFF.

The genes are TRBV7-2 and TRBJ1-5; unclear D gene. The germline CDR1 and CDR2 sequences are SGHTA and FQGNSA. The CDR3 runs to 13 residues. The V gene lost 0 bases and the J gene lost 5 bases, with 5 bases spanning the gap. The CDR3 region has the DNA TGTGCCAGCAGCTTAGCGACCGATCAGCCCCAGCATTTT. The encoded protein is CASSLATDQPQHF.

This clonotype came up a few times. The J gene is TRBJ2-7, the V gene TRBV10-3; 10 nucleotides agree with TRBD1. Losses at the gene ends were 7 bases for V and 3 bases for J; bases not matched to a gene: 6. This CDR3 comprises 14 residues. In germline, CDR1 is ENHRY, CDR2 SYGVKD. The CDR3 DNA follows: TGTGCCATCAAGCCGGGACAGGGGAACTACGAGCAGTACTTC. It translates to CAIKPGQGNYEQYF.

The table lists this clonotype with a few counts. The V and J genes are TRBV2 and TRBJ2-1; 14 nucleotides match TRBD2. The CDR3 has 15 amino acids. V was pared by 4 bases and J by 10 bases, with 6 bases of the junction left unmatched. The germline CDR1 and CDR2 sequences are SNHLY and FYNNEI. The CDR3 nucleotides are TGTGCCAGCAGTGTTGGGACTAGCGGGGGCGGAGAGCAGTTCTTC. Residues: CASSVGTSGGGEQFF.

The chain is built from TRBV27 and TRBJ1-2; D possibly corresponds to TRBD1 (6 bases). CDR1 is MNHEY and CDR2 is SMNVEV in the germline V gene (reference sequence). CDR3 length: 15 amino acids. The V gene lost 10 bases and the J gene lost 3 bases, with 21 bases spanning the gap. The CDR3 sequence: CATTADGGADYGYTF. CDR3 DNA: TGTGCCACGACCGCCGACGGGGGCGCTGACTATGGCTACACCTTC.

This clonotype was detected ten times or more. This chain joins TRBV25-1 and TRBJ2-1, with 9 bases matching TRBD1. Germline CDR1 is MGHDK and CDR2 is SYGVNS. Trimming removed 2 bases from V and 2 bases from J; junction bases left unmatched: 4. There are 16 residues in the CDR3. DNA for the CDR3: TGTGCCAGCAGTGAACCCGGGACAGGGCCCTACAATGAGCAGTTCTTC. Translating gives CASSEPGTGPYNEQFF. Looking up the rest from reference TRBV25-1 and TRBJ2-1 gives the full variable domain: EADIYQTPRYLVIGTGKKITLECSQTMGHDKMYWYQQDPGMELHLIHYSYGVNSTEKGDLSSESTVSRIRTEHFPLTLESARPSHTSQYLCASSEPGTGPYNEQFFGPGTRLTVL.

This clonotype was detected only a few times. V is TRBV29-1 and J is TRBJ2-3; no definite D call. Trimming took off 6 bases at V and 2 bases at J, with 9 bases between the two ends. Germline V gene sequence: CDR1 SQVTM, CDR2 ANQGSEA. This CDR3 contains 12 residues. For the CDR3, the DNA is TGCAGCGTCGAGTTGGTCACAGATACGCAGTATTTT. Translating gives CSVELVTDTQYF.

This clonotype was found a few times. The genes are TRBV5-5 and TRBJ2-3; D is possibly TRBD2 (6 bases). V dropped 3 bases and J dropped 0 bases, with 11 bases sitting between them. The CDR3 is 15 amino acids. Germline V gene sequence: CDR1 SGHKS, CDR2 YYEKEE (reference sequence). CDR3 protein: CASSSVGTSTDTQYF. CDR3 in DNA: TGTGCCAGCAGCTCGGTCGGGACTAGCACAGATACGCAGTATTTT.

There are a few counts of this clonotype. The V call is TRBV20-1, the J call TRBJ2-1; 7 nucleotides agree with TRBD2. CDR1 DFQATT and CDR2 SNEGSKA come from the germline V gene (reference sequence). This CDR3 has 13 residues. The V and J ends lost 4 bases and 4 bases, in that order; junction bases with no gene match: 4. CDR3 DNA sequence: TGCAGTGCTAACCAGCGGGGTTACAATGAGCAGTTCTTC. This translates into CSANQRGYNEQFF.

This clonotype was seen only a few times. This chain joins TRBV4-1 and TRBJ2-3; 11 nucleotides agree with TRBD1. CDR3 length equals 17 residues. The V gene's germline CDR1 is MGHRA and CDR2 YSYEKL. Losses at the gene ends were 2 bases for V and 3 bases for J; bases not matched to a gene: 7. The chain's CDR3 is CASSQNRGTGGTDTQYF. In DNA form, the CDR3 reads TGCGCCAGCAGCCAAAATCGGGGGACAGGGGGAACAGATACGCAGTATTTT.

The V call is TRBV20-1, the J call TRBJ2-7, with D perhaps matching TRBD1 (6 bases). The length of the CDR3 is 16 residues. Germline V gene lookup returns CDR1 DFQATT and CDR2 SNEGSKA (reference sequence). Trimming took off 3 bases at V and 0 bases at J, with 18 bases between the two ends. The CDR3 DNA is TGCAGTGCTAGTGCCCTCAACAGGGATTTCTCCTACGAGCAGTACTTC. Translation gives CSASALNRDFSYEQYF.

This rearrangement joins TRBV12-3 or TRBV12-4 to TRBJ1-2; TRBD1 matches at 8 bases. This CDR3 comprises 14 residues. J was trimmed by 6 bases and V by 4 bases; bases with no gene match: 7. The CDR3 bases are TGTGCCAGCAGTTCGGGACAGGAAAATCATGGCTACACCTTC. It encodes CASSSGQENHGYTF.

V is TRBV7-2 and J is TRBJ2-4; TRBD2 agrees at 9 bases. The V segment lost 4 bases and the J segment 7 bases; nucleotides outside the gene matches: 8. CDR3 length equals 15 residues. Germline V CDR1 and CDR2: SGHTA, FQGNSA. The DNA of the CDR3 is TGTGCCAGCAGCTCCCAAGCGGGGGGTAGGAACATTCAGTACTTC. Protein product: CASSSQAGGRNIQYF.

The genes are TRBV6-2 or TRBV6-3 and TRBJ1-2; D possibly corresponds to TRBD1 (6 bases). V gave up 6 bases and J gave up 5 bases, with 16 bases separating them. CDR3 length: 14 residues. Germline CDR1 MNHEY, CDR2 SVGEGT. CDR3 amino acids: CASRYRTASYGYTF. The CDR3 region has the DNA TGTGCCAGCAGATACCGGACAGCCTCATATGGCTACACCTTC.

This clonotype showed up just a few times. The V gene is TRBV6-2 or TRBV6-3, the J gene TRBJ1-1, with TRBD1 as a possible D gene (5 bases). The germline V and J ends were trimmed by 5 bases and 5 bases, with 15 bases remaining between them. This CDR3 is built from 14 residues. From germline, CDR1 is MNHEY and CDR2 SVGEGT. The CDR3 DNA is TGTGCCAGCAGTAAGCACAGGCGAAAAACTGAAGCTTTCTTT. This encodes CASSKHRRKTEAFF.

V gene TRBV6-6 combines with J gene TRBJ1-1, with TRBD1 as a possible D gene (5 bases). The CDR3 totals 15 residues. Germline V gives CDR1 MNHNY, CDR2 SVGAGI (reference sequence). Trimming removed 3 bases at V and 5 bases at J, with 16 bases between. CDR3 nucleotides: TGTGCCAGCAGTTATTTAACGGACGGGGGGACTGAAGCTTTCTTT. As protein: CASSYLTDGGTEAFF.

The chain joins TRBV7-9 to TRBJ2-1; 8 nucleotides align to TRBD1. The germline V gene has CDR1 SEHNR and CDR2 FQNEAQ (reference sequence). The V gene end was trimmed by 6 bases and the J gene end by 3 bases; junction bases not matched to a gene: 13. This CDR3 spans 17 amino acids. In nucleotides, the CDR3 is TGTGCCAGCAGTCAAAGACAGGGGTTATCCCTCTACAATGAGCAGTTCTTC. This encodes CASSQRQGLSLYNEQFF.